The sequence of this T cell receptor beta chain was determined in a study of blood T cell repertoires in COVID-19. Produced via immunoSEQ multiplex PCR; TCRdb's table is partial and in-frame only. The table lists just under 250,000 clones, roughly 86% of them singletons. This CDR3 has 14 amino acids. Germline V gene lookup returns CDR1 LNHDA and CDR2 SQIVND (reference sequence). The V gene lost 6 bases and the J gene lost 0 bases, with 11 bases spanning the gap. The chain couples TRBV19 to TRBJ1-1; a possible D gene is TRBD1 (5 bases). The TCR originated in a woman aged 25 to 45 who had recovered from COVID-19. Sample: peripheral blood. CDR3 DNA: TGTGCCAGTAGCCCTACAGGCCTGAACACTGAAGCTTTCTTT. Amino acid sequence: CASSPTGLNTEAFF.